A single sample is the source of the 9 T cell receptor beta chains below, sequenced in a study of blood T cells in healthy people across ages. Next came a second PCR, run for roughly 6 to 11 cycles, which used a sample-barcoded 5' primer along with a J-beta primer mix. TCRdb re-analysed the 5' RACE reads in MiXCR, keeping a single row per CDR3 protein. The table lists more than 650,000 distinct CDR3 sequences, approximately 53% of them singletons. The sequenced sample consisted of blood. The source is a man aged 80 or over in good health.

V and J are TRBV20-1 and TRBJ1-5, with D maybe TRBD1 (5 bases). Between the trimmed V and J ends, which lost 3 bases and 4 bases, there was a span of 7 bases. Germline assignment: CDR1 DFQATT and CDR2 SNEGSKA (reference sequence). The CDR3 has 12 residues. CDR3 in DNA: TGCAGTGCTAGTCGACAGAATCAGCCCCAGCATTTT. The encoded protein is CSASRQNQPQHF.

The chain combines TRBV6-5 with TRBJ2-4; perhaps TRBD2 as D (5 bases). There are 15 residues in the CDR3. The germline gives CDR1 MNHEY, CDR2 SVGAGI. Deletions cut 0 bases from V and 0 bases from J, with 6 bases between. The CDR3 DNA reads TGTGCCAGCAGTTACTCGGAGGTAGCCAAAAACATTCAGTACTTC. Translated: CASSYSEVAKNIQYF.

Remarks on this clonotype: An end of the junction does not agree with germline; a read error may underlie this. V gene TRBV29-1 combines with J gene TRBJ2-1, with 7 bases aligning to TRBD2. The CDR3 totals 15 residues. Germline V lookup: CDR1 SQVTM, CDR2 ANQGSEA. The chain's CDR3 is CSVRGGSGLYNERFF. The DNA of the CDR3 is TGCAGCGTCCGTGGAGGTAGCGGGCTCTACAATGAGCGGTTCTTC.

This clonotype came up a few times. V is TRBV11-2 and J is TRBJ1-1; no definite D call. The CDR3 is 14 amino acids. The V gene lost 5 bases and the J gene lost 1 base, with 11 bases spanning the gap. Germline CDR1 is SGHAT and CDR2 is FQNNGV. CDR3 nucleotides: TGTGCCAGCAGCCCCGGACCGGGGAACACTGAAGCTTTCTTT. This sequence encodes CASSPGPGNTEAFF.

The rearrangement links TRBV12-3 or TRBV12-4 to TRBJ2-4, with D hard to call. V gave up 2 bases and J gave up 12 bases, with 11 bases separating them. This CDR3 has 12 residues. The DNA of the CDR3 is TGTGCCAGCAGTTTACGGACCACCGATCAGTACTTC. It encodes CASSLRTTDQYF.

The CDR3: CASSSDSRNEQFF. In DNA, the CDR3 is TGTGCCAGCAGCTCGGACTCCCGGAATGAGCAGTTCTTC. The chain links TRBV11-1 to TRBJ2-1, with D perhaps matching TRBD2 (5 bases). Between the trimmed V and J ends, which lost 4 bases and 7 bases, there was a span of 11 bases. This CDR3 region has 13 residues. Looked up from germline, CDR1 is SGHAT and CDR2 is FQDESV (reference sequence).

This sequence joins TRBV20-1 and TRBJ1-1, with 7 bases matching TRBD1. Per the germline V gene, CDR1 is DFQATT and CDR2 is SNEGSKA (reference sequence). After removal of 0 bases from V and 6 bases from J, the junction contained 13 bases not matched to a gene. There are 16 residues in the CDR3. The CDR3 spells CSARDSMTGRASEAFF. The DNA of the CDR3 is TGCAGTGCTAGAGACTCTATGACAGGGAGGGCATCTGAAGCTTTCTTT.

The chain joins TRBV4-2 to TRBJ2-4; 13 bases agree with TRBD2. Trimming at V came to 1 base and at J to 2 bases, leaving 8 bases not matched to a gene. The length of the CDR3 is 19 residues. CDR1 is LGHNA, CDR2 YNFKEQ, per germline. The CDR3 loop reads CASSQAGGLAGNSKNIQYF. The CDR3 DNA follows: TGTGCCAGCAGCCAAGCCGGGGGACTAGCGGGAAACTCCAAAAACATTCAGTACTTC.

This clonotype was counted between two and nine times. The chain uses TRBV29-1 and TRBJ1-4; the D gene is possibly TRBD1 (5 bases). The germline V gene encodes CDR1 SQVTM and CDR2 ANQGSEA. The CDR3 contains 14 residues. The germline V and J ends were trimmed by 4 bases and 6 bases, with 15 bases remaining between them. CDR3 bases: TGCAGCGTTGGAGGGGCCCGTGTTGATGAAAAACTGTTTTTT. Protein product: CSVGGARVDEKLFF. Filled out from reference TRBV29-1 and TRBJ1-4, the complete variable domain reads SAVISQKPSRDICQRGTSLTIQCQVDSQVTMMFWYRQQPGQSLTLIATANQGSEATYESGFVIDKFPISRPNLTFSTLTVSNMSPEDSSIYLCSVGGARVDEKLFFGSGTQLSVL.